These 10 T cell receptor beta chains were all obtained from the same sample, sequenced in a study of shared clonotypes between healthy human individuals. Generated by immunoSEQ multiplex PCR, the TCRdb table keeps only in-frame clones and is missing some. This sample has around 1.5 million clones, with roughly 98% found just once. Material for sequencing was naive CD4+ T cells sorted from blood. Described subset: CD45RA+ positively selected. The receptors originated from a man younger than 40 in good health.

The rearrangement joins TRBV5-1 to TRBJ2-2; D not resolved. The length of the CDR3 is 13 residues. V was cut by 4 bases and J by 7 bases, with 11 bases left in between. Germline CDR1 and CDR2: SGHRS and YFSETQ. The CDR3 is CASSPALGGELFF. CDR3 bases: TGCGCCAGCAGCCCCGCATTGGGCGGGGAGCTGTTTTTT.

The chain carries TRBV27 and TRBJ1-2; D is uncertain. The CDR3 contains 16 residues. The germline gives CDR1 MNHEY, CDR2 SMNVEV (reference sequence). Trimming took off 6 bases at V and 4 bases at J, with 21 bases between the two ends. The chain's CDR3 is CASSHLMGREIYGYTF. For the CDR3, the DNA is TGTGCCAGCAGCCATTTAATGGGAAGGGAGATCTATGGCTACACCTTC.

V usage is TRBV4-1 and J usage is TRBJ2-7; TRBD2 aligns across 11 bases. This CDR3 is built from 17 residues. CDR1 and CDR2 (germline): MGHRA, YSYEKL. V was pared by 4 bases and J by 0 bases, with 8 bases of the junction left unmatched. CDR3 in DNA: TGCGCCAGCAGCCGAGCCCCGGGACTAGCGGACTCCTACGAGCAGTACTTC. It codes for CASSRAPGLADSYEQYF.

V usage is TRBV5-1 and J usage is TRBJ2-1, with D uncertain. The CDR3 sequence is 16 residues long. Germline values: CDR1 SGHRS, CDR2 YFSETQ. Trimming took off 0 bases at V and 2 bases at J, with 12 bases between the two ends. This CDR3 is CASSLEGQVTYNEQFF. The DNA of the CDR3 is TGCGCCAGCAGCTTGGAGGGTCAAGTCACCTACAATGAGCAGTTCTTC.

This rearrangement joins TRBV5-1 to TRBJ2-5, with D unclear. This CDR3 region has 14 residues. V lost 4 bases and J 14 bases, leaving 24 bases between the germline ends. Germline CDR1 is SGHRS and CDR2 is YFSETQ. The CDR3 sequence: CASSSQGGSMIFYF. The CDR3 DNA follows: TGCGCCAGCAGCAGCCAAGGTGGCAGTATGATATTTTACTTC.

The CDR3 is CAISAPGQDPLASEQYF. DNA of the CDR3: TGTGCCATCAGTGCCCCAGGACAGGACCCACTGGCTTCCGAGCAGTACTTC. This chain connects TRBV10-3 to TRBJ2-7, with 7 bases lining up with TRBD1. V shed 4 bases, J shed 6 bases, and the junction held 18 bases outside the gene matches. This CDR3 has 17 residues. Germline V lookup: CDR1 ENHRY, CDR2 SYGVKD.

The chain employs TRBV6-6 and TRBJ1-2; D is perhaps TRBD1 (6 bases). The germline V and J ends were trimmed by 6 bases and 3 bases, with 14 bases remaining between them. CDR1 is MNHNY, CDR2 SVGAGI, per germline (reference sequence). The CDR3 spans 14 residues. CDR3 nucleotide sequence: TGTGCCAGCAGGTGGGGACAACTATACTATGGCTACACCTTC. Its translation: CASRWGQLYYGYTF.

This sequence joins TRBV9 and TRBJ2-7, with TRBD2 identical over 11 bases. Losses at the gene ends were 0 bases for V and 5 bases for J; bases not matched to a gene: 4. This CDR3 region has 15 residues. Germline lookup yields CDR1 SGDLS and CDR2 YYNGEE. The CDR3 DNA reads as TGTGCCAGCAGCGTAGGACTAGCGGGACAACACGAGCAGTACTTC. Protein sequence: CASSVGLAGQHEQYF.

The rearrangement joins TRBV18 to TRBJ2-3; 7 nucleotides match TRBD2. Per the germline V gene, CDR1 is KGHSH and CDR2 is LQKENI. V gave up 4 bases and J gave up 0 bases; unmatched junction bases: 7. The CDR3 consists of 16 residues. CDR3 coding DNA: TGTGCCAGCTCACTGGCTAGCGGATCTAGCACAGATACGCAGTATTTT. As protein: CASSLASGSSTDTQYF.

The CDR3 DNA follows: TGTGCCAGTCGGTACGGGGGATCCTCCTACGAGCAGTACTTC. Protein sequence: CASRYGGSSYEQYF. This chain links TRBV6-6 with TRBJ2-7, with D perhaps TRBD2 (6 bases). Trimming removed 9 bases from V and 0 bases from J, with 15 bases in between. This CDR3 region has 14 residues. CDR1 is MNHNY, CDR2 SVGAGI, per germline (reference sequence).